This T cell receptor beta chain is from a study of breast tumors, draining lymph nodes, adjacent tissues. The study, taken as a whole, reports: Luminal-like breast cancer showed significantly higher tumor–nontumor repertoire similarity than basal-like. The lymph node origin of tumor T cells was framed as consistent with a hypothesis, not demonstrated. Data fit most tumor T cells coming from lymph node, expanding in tumor.

TCRdb reanalysed the multiplex PCR reads using MiXCR and keeps one entry per CDR3 protein. The sample shows 180,000 or so distinct CDR3 sequences, about 30% of them seen only once. This clonotype has ten or more counts. Its antigen is not identified. Breast cancer patients provided tissue from their axillary draining lymph nodes. The length of the CDR3 is 15 residues. Trimming removed 2 bases from V and 3 bases from J, with 11 bases in between. The germline CDR1 and CDR2 sequences are SGHNT and YYREEE (reference sequence). What was sequenced was axillary lymph node tissue. The chain is built from TRBV5-4 and TRBJ2-2, with a possible D match to TRBD2 (5 bases). The source of this sequence is a female donor with breast cancer. Some clones in this sample may be carry-over from other donors' samples. CDR3 sequence (DNA): TGTGCCAGCAGCTTAGGAGGAACGCACACCGGGGAGCTGTTTTTT. Protein: CASSLGGTHTGELFF.